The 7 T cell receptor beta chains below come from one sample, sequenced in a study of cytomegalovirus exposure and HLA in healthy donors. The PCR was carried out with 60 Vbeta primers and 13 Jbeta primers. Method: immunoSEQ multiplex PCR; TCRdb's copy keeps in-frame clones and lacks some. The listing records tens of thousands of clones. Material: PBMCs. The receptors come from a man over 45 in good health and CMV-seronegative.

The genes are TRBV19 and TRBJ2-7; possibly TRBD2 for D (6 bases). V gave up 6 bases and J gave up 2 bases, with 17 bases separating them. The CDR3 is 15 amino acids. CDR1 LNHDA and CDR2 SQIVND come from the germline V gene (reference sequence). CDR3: CASSPRGEATYEQYF. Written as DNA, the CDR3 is TGTGCCAGTAGCCCCAGAGGGGAGGCGACCTACGAGCAGTACTTC.

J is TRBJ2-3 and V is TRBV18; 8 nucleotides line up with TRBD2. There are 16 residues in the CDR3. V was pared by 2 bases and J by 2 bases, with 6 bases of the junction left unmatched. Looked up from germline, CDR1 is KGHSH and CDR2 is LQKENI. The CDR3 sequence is CASSPTPSGHTDTQYF. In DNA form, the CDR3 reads TGTGCCAGCTCACCAACGCCTAGCGGGCACACAGATACGCAGTATTTT.

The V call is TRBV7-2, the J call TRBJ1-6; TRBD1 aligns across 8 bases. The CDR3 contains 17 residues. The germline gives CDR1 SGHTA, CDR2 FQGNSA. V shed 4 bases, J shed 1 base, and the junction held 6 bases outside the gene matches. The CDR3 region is CASSYRTGGSYNSPLHF. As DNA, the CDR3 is TGTGCCAGCAGCTATCGAACAGGGGGGTCCTATAATTCACCCCTCCACTTT.

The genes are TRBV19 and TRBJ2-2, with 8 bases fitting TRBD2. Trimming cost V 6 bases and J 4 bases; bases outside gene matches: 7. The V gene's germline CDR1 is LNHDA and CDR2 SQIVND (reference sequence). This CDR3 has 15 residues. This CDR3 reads CASRTPGGATGELFF. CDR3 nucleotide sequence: TGTGCCAGTAGGACACCGGGGGGGGCCACCGGGGAGCTGTTTTTT. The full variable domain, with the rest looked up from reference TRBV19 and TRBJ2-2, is DGGITQSPKYLFRKEGQNVTLSCEQNLNHDAMYWYRQDPGQGLRLIYYSQIVNDFQKGDIAEGYSVSREKKESFPLTVTSAQKNPTAFYLCASRTPGGATGELFFGEGSRLTVL.

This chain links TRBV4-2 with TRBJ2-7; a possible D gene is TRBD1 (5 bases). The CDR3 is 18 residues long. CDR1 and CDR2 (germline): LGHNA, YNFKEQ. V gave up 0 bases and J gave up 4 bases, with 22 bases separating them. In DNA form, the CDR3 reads TGTGCCAGCAGCCAAGATGCCCTTGGGGTAGGGGCCAGGTACGAGCAGTACTTC. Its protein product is CASSQDALGVGARYEQYF.

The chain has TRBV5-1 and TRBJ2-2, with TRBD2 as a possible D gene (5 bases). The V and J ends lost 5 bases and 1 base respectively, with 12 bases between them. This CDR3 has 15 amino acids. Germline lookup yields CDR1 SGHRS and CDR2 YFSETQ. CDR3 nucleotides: TGCGCCAGCAGATGGTCCAGCGGGAACACCGGGGAGCTGTTTTTT. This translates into CASRWSSGNTGELFF.

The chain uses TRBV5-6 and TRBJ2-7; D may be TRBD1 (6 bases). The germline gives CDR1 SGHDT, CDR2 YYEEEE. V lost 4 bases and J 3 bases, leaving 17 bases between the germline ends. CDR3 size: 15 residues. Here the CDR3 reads CASSRDTVFGYEQYF. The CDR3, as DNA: TGTGCCAGCAGCCGGGACACCGTCTTCGGCTACGAGCAGTACTTC.